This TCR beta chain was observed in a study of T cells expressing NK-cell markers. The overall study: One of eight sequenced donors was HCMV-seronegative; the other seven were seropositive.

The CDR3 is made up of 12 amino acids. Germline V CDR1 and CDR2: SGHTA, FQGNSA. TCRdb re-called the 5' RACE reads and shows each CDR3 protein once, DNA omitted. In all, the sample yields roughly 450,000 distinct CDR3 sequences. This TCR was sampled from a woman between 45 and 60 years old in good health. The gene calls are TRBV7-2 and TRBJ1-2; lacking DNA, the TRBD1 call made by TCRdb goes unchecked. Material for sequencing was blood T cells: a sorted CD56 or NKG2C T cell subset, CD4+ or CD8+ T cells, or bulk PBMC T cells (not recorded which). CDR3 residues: CASTRDTYGYTF.